This TCR beta chain is drawn from a study of shared clonotypes between healthy human individuals. Study results and caveats: Sample collection involved blood only; tissue repertoires are likely different.

It was at deep level that the assay was run. TCRdb's table, derived via immunoSEQ multiplex PCR, lists solely in-frame clones and lacks some. The table has 800,000 to 1,200,000 clones, about 80% seen once; the top ten hold roughly 0.56%. This clone occurred a few times. Its specificity is not known. The sample comprised memory CD4+ T cells from PBMCs. Subset denoted: CD45RA-negative fraction. This clonotype was sampled from a man aged 18 to 30 in good health. Some clones in this sample may be carry-over from other donors' samples.

This CDR3 is CASSLVRGTTGELFF. The CDR3 nucleotides are TGTGCCAGCAGCTTAGTACGCGGCACCACCGGGGAGCTGTTTTTT. J is TRBJ2-2 and V is TRBV7-6; the D is unclear. V was shortened by 1 base and J by 4 bases, with 10 bases between the two germline ends. This CDR3 is built from 15 residues. The V gene's germline CDR1 is SGHVS and CDR2 FNYEAQ.